This TCR beta chain emerged from a study of blood T cells in healthy people across ages. Whole-study context: Capturing about one barcoded beta molecule per two T cells was achieved by template switching. Findings and caveats of the study: Versus aged donors, long-lived donors had higher diversity and more naive CD4+ cells.

This clonotype has just one count. Antigen unknown. Alongside a J-beta primer mix, a sample-barcoded 5' primer served in a second PCR lasting about 7 to 11 cycles. TCRdb redid the calling of the 5' RACE reads with MiXCR, one entry per CDR3 protein. The sample lists hundreds of thousands of distinct CDR3 sequences; about 50% were seen once. J was trimmed by 5 bases and V by 7 bases; bases with no gene match: 11. The CDR3 length is 16 residues. CDR1 WSHSY and CDR2 SAAADI come from the germline V gene. Sequencing was carried out using blood. The sequence was obtained from an elderly woman in good health. V is TRBV10-2 and J is TRBJ2-1, with TRBD2 matching over 10 bases. In nucleotides, the CDR3 is TGCGCCAGCACACCCTCACTAGCGGGGATAAACAATGAGCAGTTCTTC. Translating it yields CASTPSLAGINNEQFF.